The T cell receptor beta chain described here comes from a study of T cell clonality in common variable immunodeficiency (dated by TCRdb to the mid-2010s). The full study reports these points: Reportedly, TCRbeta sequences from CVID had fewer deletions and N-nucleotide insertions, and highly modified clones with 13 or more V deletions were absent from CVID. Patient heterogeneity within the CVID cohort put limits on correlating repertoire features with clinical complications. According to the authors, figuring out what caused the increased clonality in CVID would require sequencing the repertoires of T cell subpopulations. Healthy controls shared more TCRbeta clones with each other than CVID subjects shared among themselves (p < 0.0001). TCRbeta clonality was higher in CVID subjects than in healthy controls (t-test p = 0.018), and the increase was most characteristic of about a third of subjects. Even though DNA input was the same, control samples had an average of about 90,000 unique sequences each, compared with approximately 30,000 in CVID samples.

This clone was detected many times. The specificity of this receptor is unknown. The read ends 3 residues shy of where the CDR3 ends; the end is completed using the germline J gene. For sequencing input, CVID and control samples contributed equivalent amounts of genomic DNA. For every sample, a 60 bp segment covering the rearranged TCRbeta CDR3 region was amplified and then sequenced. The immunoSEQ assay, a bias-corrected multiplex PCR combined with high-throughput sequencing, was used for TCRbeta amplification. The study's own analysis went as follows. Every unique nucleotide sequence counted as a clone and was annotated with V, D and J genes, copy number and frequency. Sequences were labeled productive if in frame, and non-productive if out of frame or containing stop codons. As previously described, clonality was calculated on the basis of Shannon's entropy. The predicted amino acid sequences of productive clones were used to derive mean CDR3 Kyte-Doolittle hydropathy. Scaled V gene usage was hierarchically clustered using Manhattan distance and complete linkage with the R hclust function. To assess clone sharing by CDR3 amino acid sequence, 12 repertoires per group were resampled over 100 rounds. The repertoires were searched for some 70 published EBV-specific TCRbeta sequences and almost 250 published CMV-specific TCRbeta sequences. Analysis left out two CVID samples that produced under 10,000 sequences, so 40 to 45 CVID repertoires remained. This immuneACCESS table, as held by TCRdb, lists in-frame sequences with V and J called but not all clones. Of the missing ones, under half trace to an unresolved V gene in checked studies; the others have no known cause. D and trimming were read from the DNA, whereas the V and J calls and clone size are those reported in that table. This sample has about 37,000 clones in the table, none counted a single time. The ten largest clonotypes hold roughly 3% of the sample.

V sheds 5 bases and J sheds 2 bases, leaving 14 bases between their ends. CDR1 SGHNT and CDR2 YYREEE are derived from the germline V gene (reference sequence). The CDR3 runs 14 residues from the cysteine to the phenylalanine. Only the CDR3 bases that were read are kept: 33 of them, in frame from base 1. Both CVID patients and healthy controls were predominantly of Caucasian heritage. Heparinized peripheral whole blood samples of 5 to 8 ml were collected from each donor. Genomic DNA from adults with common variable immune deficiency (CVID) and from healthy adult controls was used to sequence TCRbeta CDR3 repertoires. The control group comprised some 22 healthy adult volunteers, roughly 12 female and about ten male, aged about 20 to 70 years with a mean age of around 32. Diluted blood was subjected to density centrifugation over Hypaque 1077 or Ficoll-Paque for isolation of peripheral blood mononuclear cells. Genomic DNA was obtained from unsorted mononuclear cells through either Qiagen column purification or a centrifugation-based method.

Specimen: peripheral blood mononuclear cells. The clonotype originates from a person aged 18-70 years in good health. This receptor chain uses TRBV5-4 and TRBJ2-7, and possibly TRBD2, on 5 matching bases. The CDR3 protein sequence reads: CASRRIEGAYEQYF. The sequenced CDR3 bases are TGTGCCAGCAGGCGAATCGAGGGCGCCTACGAG.